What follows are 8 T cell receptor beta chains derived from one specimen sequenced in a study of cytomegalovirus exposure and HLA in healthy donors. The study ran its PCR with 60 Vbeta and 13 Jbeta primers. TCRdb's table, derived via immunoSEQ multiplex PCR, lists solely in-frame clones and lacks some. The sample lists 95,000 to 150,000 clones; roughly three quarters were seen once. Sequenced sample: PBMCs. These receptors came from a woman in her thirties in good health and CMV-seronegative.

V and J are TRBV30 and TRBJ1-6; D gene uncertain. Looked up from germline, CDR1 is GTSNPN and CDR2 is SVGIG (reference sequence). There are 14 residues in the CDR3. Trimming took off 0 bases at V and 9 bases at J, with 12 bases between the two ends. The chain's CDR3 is CAWSVEVLGSPLHF. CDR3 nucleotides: TGTGCCTGGAGTGTAGAAGTTCTAGGTTCACCCCTCCACTTT. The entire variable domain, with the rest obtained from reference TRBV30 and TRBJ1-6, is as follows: SQTIHQWPATLVQPVGSPLSLECTVEGTSNPNLYWYRQAAGRGLQLLFYSVGIGQISSEVPQNLSASRPQDRQFILSSKKLLLSDSGFYLCAWSVEVLGSPLHFGNGTRLTVT.

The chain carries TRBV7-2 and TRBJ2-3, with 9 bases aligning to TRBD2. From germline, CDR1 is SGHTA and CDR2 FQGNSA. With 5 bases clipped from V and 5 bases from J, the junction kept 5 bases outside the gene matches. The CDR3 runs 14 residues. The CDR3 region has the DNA TGTGCCAGCAGCCCGGGACTAGCTAGAGATACGCAGTATTTT. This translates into CASSPGLARDTQYF.

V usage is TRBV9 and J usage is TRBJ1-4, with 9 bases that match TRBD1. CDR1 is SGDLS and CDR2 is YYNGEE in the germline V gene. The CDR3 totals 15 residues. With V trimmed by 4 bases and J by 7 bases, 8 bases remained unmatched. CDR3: CASSTLGTGREKLFF. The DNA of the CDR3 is TGTGCCAGCAGCACCTTAGGGACAGGGCGTGAAAAACTGTTTTTT.

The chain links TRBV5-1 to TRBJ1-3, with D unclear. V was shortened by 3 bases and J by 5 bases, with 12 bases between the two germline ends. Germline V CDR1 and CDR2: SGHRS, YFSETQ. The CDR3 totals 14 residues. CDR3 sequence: CASSSNSGRNTIYF. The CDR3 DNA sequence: TGCGCCAGCAGCTCAAACAGCGGAAGAAACACCATATATTTT.

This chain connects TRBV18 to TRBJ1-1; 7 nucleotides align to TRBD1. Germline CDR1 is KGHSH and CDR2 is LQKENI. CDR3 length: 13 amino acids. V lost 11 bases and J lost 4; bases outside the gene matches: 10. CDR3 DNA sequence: TGTGCCGGCAGACAGGGTGGCGGCACTGAAGCTTTCTTT. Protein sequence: CAGRQGGGTEAFF.

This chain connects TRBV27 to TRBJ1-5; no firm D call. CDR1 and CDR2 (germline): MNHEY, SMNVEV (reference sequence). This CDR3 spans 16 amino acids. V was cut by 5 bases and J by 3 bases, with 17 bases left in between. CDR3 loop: CASSPLNSRDNQPQHF. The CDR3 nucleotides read TGTGCCAGCAGTCCCCTCAACTCCCGCGACAATCAGCCCCAGCATTTT.

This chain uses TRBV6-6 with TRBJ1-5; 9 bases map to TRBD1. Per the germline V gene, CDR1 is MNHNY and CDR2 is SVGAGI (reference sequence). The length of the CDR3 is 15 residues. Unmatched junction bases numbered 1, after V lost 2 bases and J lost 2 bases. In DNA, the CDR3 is TGTGCCAGCAGTTACGACAGGGGGGGCAATCAGCCCCAGCATTTT. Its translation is CASSYDRGGNQPQHF.

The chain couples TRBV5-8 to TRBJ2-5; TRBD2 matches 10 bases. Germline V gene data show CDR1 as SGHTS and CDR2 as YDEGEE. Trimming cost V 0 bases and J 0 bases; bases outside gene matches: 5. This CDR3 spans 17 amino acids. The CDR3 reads CASSLVQRGGDQETQYF. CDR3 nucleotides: TGTGCCAGCAGCTTGGTTCAGCGGGGGGGGGACCAAGAGACCCAGTACTTC.